The entry below describes one TCR beta chain. Its specificity is unknown. The entry originates in a study of T cell responses to AZD1222 COVID-19 vaccine. General observations from the study: Donors, mostly white British, included more females; clonal diversity was possibly underestimated. Spike-specific TCR breadth and depth grew following two AZD1222 doses. Without day 14 samples, only post-peak T cell repertoires were studied.

From germline, CDR1 is MNHNS and CDR2 SASEGT. V dropped 2 bases and J dropped 2 bases, with 24 bases sitting between them. The CDR3 contains 19 residues. Assay: immunoSEQ multiplex PCR; the TCRdb copy retains only in-frame clones and omits some. The sample consists of about 110,000 clones, about 90% of them appearing once. The sequence derives from an adult in good health. This chain links TRBV6-1 with TRBJ1-1; D possibly corresponds to TRBD1 (6 bases). Sample: peripheral blood, taken on day 0 of AZD1222 vaccination. In nucleotides, the CDR3 is TGTGCCAGCAGTGAAATACTACCTCACCGGACAGTTACCAACACTGAAGCTTTCTTT. Protein: CASSEILPHRTVTNTEAFF.